What follows are 8 T cell receptor beta chains derived from one specimen sequenced in a study of T cells in Graves' hyperthyroidism and ophthalmopathy. Regions amplified from RNA transcripts were the TCR beta CDR3 regions. The TCR CDR3 was amplified in a first-round RT-PCR using the HTBI primer set. One entry per CDR3 protein, called by TCRdb with MiXCR from the multiplex PCR reads. Of some 350,000 distinct CDR3 sequences in the sample, about 16% were seen once. Material: blood. The receptors were sampled from a woman aged 60-75 years with Graves' ophthalmopathy.

This clonotype was counted many times. The chain employs TRBV30 and TRBJ1-5; 7 nucleotides match TRBD1. The CDR3 length is 14 residues. The V and J ends lost 7 bases and 1 base, in that order; junction bases with no gene match: 7. CDR1 and CDR2 (germline): GTSNPN, SVGIG (reference sequence). As DNA, the CDR3 is TGTGCCTTTACACAGGGGACGAGCAATCAGCCCCAGCATTTT. Translating gives CAFTQGTSNQPQHF. The whole variable domain, filled in from reference TRBV30 and TRBJ1-5, reads SQTIHQWPATLVQPVGSPLSLECTVEGTSNPNLYWYRQAAGRGLQLLFYSVGIGQISSEVPQNLSASRPQDRQFILSSKKLLLSDSGFYLCAFTQGTSNQPQHFGDGTRLSIL.

Many counts were recorded for this clonotype. The V gene is TRBV10-3, the J gene TRBJ2-2, with TRBD1 as a possible D gene (5 bases). The CDR3 consists of 15 residues. Germline CDR1 is ENHRY and CDR2 is SYGVKD. The ends were cut back, 6 bases at V and 3 bases at J, with 14 bases in the middle. CDR3 loop: CAIRAGFFDTGELFF. DNA for the CDR3: TGTGCCATCAGGGCAGGGTTTTTCGACACCGGGGAGCTGTTTTTT.

This clonotype came up many times. The chain is built from TRBV5-1 and TRBJ2-7; TRBD2 aligns across 7 bases. This CDR3 is built from 15 residues. The V and J ends lost 4 bases and 0 bases, in that order; junction bases with no gene match: 7. Germline assignment: CDR1 SGHRS and CDR2 YFSETQ. The CDR3 loop reads CASSEGLQASYEQYF. The CDR3 region has the DNA TGCGCCAGCAGCGAGGGACTACAAGCCTCCTACGAGCAGTACTTC.

This clonotype was recorded many times. This chain links TRBV12-3 or TRBV12-4 with TRBJ2-1; either TRBD1 or TRBD2 may fit D (7 bases each). The CDR3 totals 15 residues. Trimming stripped 6 bases from V and 9 bases from J, with 21 bases between. The CDR3 coding sequence is TGTGCCAGCAGCCCACAGGGGAGGGCGAGTGGTGAGCAGTTCTTC. Its protein product is CASSPQGRASGEQFF.

This clonotype was picked up many times. This sequence joins TRBV20-1 and TRBJ1-2; D is undetermined. Trimming removed 3 bases from V and 8 bases from J, with 10 bases in between. This CDR3 spans 11 amino acids. Germline V CDR1 and CDR2: DFQATT, SNEGSKA (reference sequence). CDR3 bases: TGCAGTGCTAGGGTCCCTATAGGCTACACCTTC. It encodes CSARVPIGYTF.

The rearrangement joins TRBV20-1 to TRBJ2-5; TRBD2 agrees at 7 bases. Trimming took 1 base from V and 4 from J; bases not matched to a gene: 6. CDR3 length: 14 amino acids. Germline-derived CDR1 and CDR2 are DFQATT and SNEGSKA (reference sequence). Here the CDR3 reads CSARVEGGIETQYF. The CDR3 DNA reads as TGCAGTGCTAGAGTCGAGGGAGGGATAGAGACCCAGTACTTC.

This clonotype was observed at least ten times. V usage is TRBV28 and J usage is TRBJ1-6; the D is unclear. The V end lost 6 bases, the J end lost 5 bases, and 14 bases lay between the germline ends. The germline CDR1 and CDR2 sequences are MDHEN and SYDVKM. This CDR3 is 15 amino acids long. DNA for the CDR3: TGTGCCAGCAGCCTGGGTGGACTGAATAATTCACCCCTCCACTTT. It yields the protein CASSLGGLNNSPLHF.

There are many counts of this clonotype. This rearrangement joins TRBV7-9 to TRBJ1-1; possible D gene TRBD1, 5 bases. Germline CDR1 reads SEHNR; CDR2 reads FQNEAQ (reference sequence). The V end was cut by 3 bases, the J end by 0 bases, with 8 bases between. The CDR3 has 14 residues. CDR3 DNA: TGTGCCAGCAGCTTCGGACAATTGAACACTGAAGCTTTCTTT. It yields the protein CASSFGQLNTEAFF.